Reported below is one T cell receptor (beta chain). CDR3 length: 15 amino acids. The junction had 11 bases not matched to a gene; V was cut back by 5 bases and J by 5 bases. The V gene's germline CDR1 is PRHDT and CDR2 FYEKMQ (reference sequence). This specimen belongs to a study of identical twins. TCRdb reanalysed the 5' RACE reads using MiXCR and keeps one entry per CDR3 protein. The sample consists of 700,000 to 950,000 distinct CDR3 sequences, 9% to 15% of them appearing once. These same records also appear under a second study, on yellow fever vaccine responses in identical twins.

The sequence was collected from a woman younger than 30 in good health. The gene calls are TRBV13 and TRBJ2-7; TRBD1 agrees at 8 bases. The sample comprised PBMCs. In DNA, the CDR3 is TGTGCCAGCAGCGCCGCCGGACAGGGATCCGACGAGCAGTACTTC. Amino acid sequence: CASSAAGQGSDEQYF.